The clone carrying this T cell receptor beta chain was observed a few times. Its antigen is unknown. This entry is derived from a study of post-analysis software for immune sequencing data. Study-wide context: The study covered relapsing-remitting, secondary progressive and progressive-relapsing courses of multiple sclerosis.

TCR beta libraries were prepared from cDNA with unique molecular identifiers. About half a million cDNA molecules were recovered from an input of about 0.95 to 11 million T cells. Using its own MiXCR run on the PCR reads, TCRdb lists one record per CDR3 protein. The sample has hundreds of thousands of distinct CDR3 sequences; around 64% are singletons. There are 13 residues in the CDR3. Trimming cost V 6 bases and J 4 bases; bases outside gene matches: 5. The study's findings and limits: Four or five TRBV segments occurring more often in patients than controls included TRBV5-6, TRBV5-1 and TRBV20-1. For normalized Chao1 diversity, multiple sclerosis patients scored significantly lower than controls did. Co-batched samples clustered tightly together by F measure.

The V call is TRBV12-3 or TRBV12-4, the J call TRBJ1-1; 7 bases line up with TRBD1. The source of this sequence is a girl aged 2-10 years with multiple sclerosis. The specimen sequenced was blood. Here the CDR3 DNA reads TGTGCCAGCAGCCTAGGACAGGTCACTGAAGCTTTCTTT. It is translated as CASSLGQVTEAFF.